This is a list of T cell receptor beta chains from one sample in a study of cytomegalovirus exposure and HLA in healthy donors. Assay used: immunoSEQ multiplex PCR; TCRdb lists only in-frame clones, some missing. The sample lists roughly 100,000 clones, more than 75% occurring once. Specimen: PBMCs. The receptors come from a woman between 18 and 29 years old in good health and CMV-seropositive. The CDR3 runs from the conserved cysteine through the conserved F or W. D genes are given only for firm matches. Size is stated for part of the rows, as once, few or many counts, or as a class when the clone is expanded.

j_gene | d_gene | abundance | v_gene | len | CDR3aa | CDR3nt
TRBJ2-1 | . | . | TRBV27 | 12 | CASRPSRGEQFF | TGTGCCAGCAGACCCTCTAGGGGTGAGCAGTTCTTC
TRBJ1-5 | . | . | TRBV19 | 13 | CASSIGGNQPQHF | TGTGCCAGTAGTATTGGAGGGAATCAGCCCCAGCATTTT
TRBJ1-2 | TRBD1 | . | TRBV13 | 15 | CASSSAQGLSTGYTF | TGTGCCAGCAGCTCTGCACAGGGGCTTTCGACTGGCTACACCTTC
TRBJ2-2 | TRBD1 | . | TRBV7-3 | 15 | CASSLGTANTGELFF | TGTGCCAGCAGCTTAGGGACAGCCAACACCGGGGAGCTGTTTTTT
TRBJ1-1 | . | . | TRBV6-5 | 14 | CASSNRVRDTEAFF | TGTGCCAGCAGTAACAGGGTTCGTGACACTGAAGCTTTCTTT
TRBJ2-1 | TRBD1 | . | TRBV15 | 15 | CATSRNRGSYNEQFF | TGTGCCACCAGCAGAAACAGGGGGTCCTACAATGAGCAGTTCTTC
TRBJ1-1 | TRBD1 | once | TRBV14 | 15 | CASNSPKGANTEAFF | TGTGCCAGCAACTCCCCCAAGGGGGCAAACACTGAAGCTTTCTTT
TRBJ2-1 | . | . | TRBV6-5 | 16 | CASSYLGGPPYNEQFF | TGTGCCAGCAGTTACTTAGGAGGGCCCCCCTACAATGAGCAGTTCTTC
TRBJ2-5 | . | . | TRBV5-8 | 14 | CASSLELVGETQYF | TGTGCCAGCAGCTTGGAACTAGTGGGGGAGACCCAGTACTTC
TRBJ2-2 | . | . | TRBV6-5 | 14 | CASWASLVTGELFF | TGTGCCAGCTGGGCGAGTTTAGTCACCGGGGAGCTGTTTTTT
TRBJ2-7 | . | . | TRBV6-5 | 11 | CASRMNREQYF | TGTGCCAGCAGAATGAACAGGGAGCAGTACTTC
TRBJ2-7 | . | . | TRBV25-1 | 15 | CASSEPMTGPYEQYF | TGTGCCAGCAGTGAACCGATGACAGGACCGTACGAGCAGTACTTC
TRBJ1-4 | TRBD1 | once | TRBV5-4 | 15 | CASSLMTGPNEKLFF | TGTGCCAGCAGCTTGATGACAGGGCCTAATGAAAAACTGTTTTTT
TRBJ2-7 | . | . | TRBV6-1 | 14 | CASSEAWTAYEQYF | TGTGCCAGCAGTGAAGCCTGGACTGCCTACGAGCAGTACTTC
TRBJ2-7 | TRBD2 | once | TRBV5-6 | 18 | CASSSPLTSGGVSYEQYF | TGTGCCAGCAGCTCCCCTCTAACTAGCGGGGGGGTCTCCTACGAGCAGTACTTC
TRBJ2-5 | TRBD2 | . | TRBV7-9 | 15 | CASSIAAGGVETQYF | TGTGCCAGCAGCATTGCGGCGGGGGGAGTAGAGACCCAGTACTTC
TRBJ2-5 | TRBD2 | once | TRBV5-1 | 16 | CASKHSRLAGQETQYF | TGCGCCAGCAAACACTCTCGACTAGCGGGACAAGAGACCCAGTACTTC
TRBJ2-5 | . | . | TRBV27 | 15 | CASAGRRSQGETQYF | TGTGCCAGCGCGGGGAGGAGGTCTCAGGGAGAGACCCAGTACTTC
TRBJ2-3 | TRBD2 | . | TRBV11-3 | 18 | CASSSRWSGRGDTDTQYF | TGTGCCAGCAGCTCCAGGTGGAGCGGGAGGGGAGACACAGATACGCAGTATTTT
TRBJ2-1 | . | few | TRBV27 | 16 | CASSLLRTKNYNEQFF | TGTGCCAGCAGTTTATTGAGGACAAAAAACTACAATGAGCAGTTCTTC
TRBJ1-3 | . | . | TRBV6-6 | 15 | CASSYLDTRGNTIYF | TGTGCCAGCAGTTACTTGGACACTCGCGGAAACACCATATATTTT
TRBJ1-2 | . | . | TRBV5-5 | 13 | CASSLGGGYGYTF | TGTGCCAGCAGCTTGGGCGGTGGCTATGGCTACACCTTC
TRBJ2-3 | TRBD2 | . | TRBV5-1 | 16 | CASSLESGRGADTQYF | TGCGCCAGCAGCTTGGAGTCGGGGAGGGGCGCAGATACGCAGTATTTT
TRBJ1-1 | . | . | TRBV28 | 14 | CASGGADRSTEAFF | TGTGCCAGCGGTGGGGCTGACAGGTCCACTGAAGCTTTCTTT
TRBJ1-5 | TRBD1 | few | TRBV28 | 14 | CASRQTGGGQPQHF | TGTGCCAGCAGACAAACAGGGGGGGGTCAGCCCCAGCATTTT
TRBJ1-1 | TRBD1 | few | TRBV2 | 16 | CASSEFRRQGNTEAFF | TGTGCCAGCAGTGAGTTCCGGAGACAGGGGAACACTGAAGCTTTCTTT
TRBJ2-7 | . | . | TRBV2 | 18 | CASGVSIRAARVLYEQYF | TGTGCCAGCGGGGTTTCCATTCGAGCGGCGAGGGTACTCTACGAGCAATACTTC
TRBJ2-3 | TRBD2 | . | TRBV11-3 | 16 | CASSLGAGGGGDTQYF | TGTGCCAGCAGCTTAGGAGCGGGAGGCGGTGGAGATACGCAGTATTTT
TRBJ2-7 | . | . | TRBV28 | 16 | CASSGGWVPPSYEQYF | TGTGCCAGCAGCGGCGGATGGGTGCCCCCCTCCTACGAGCAGTACTTC
TRBJ2-1 | . | . | TRBV29-1 | 15 | CSVEEIVGSYNEQFF | TGCAGCGTTGAAGAGATCGTCGGGTCCTACAATGAGCAGTTCTTC
TRBJ1-3 | . | many | TRBV4-3 | 15 | CASSELGGLGNTIYF | TGCGCCAGCAGCGAGTTGGGGGGGCTAGGGAACACCATATATTTT
TRBJ1-1 | . | . | TRBV10-3 | 17 | CAISESGGVAPNTEAFF | TGTGCCATCAGTGAGTCGGGGGGGGTTGCGCCAAACACTGAAGCTTTCTTT
TRBJ1-3 | . | . | TRBV9 | 17 | CASSVHPRGLAGNTIYF | TGTGCCAGCAGCGTCCATCCCAGGGGTCTAGCCGGAAACACCATATATTTT
TRBJ2-7 | TRBD1 | . | TRBV25-1 | 15 | CASSRTGGDSYEQYF | TGTGCCAGCAGTCGAACAGGGGGCGACTCCTACGAGCAGTACTTC
TRBJ1-3 | . | . | TRBV2 | 16 | CASRAGPGGTGNTIYF | TGTGCCAGCCGAGCCGGACCCGGAGGGACTGGAAACACCATATATTTT
TRBJ1-2 | . | . | TRBV7-6 | 13 | CASSGAPAGGYTF | TGTGCCAGCAGCGGGGCCCCCGCGGGAGGCTACACCTTC
TRBJ1-4 | . | once | TRBV7-9 | 15 | CAITTTTGSGEKLFF | TGTGCCATTACAACTACAACAGGGTCGGGTGAAAAACTGTTTTTT
TRBJ2-7 | TRBD1 | few | TRBV29-1 | 17 | CSVHTEGQGQDPYEQYF | TGCAGCGTTCACACAGAGGGACAGGGACAGGACCCCTACGAGCAGTACTTC
TRBJ2-7 | TRBD2 | . | TRBV9 | 16 | CASSVLSSGSSYEQYF | TGTGCCAGCAGCGTTCTTAGTAGCGGGAGCTCCTACGAGCAGTACTTC
TRBJ2-1 | . | . | TRBV7-3 | 16 | CASSPLGGLSSNEQFF | TGTGCCAGCAGCCCCCTCGGGGGACTTAGCAGCAATGAGCAGTTCTTC
TRBJ2-3 | TRBD2 | few | TRBV5-1 | 16 | CASSAGLAGRTDTQYF | TGCGCCAGCAGCGCGGGACTAGCGGGTCGAACAGATACGCAGTATTTT